The present T cell receptor beta chain was sequenced within a study of T-cell reconstitution after alpha-beta-depleted transplantation in children. Broader study findings: Two months or so post-transplant, alpha-beta T cells reportedly derived from several hundred expanded graft clones. One year after transplant, T-cell counts and diversity came mostly from newly produced T cells. Surviving recipient T cells and intrathymic progenitors accounted for some patients' high TCRbeta diversity at day 60.

This clonotype was recorded at least ten times. Its antigen is as yet unknown. Germline CDR1 and CDR2: DFQATT and SNEGSKA (reference sequence). There are 14 residues in the CDR3. Trimming at V came to 1 base and at J to 7 bases, leaving 6 bases not matched to a gene. Unique molecular identifiers tagged the TCRbeta library. MiXCR, run by TCRdb on the PCR reads, gives a single entry per CDR3 protein. This table holds approximately 70,000 distinct CDR3 sequences, 4.9% found once. This chain links TRBV20-1 with TRBJ2-3; 9 bases fit TRBD2. Source: PBMCs, mostly from graft donor cells, taken 180 days after TCRalphabeta/CD19-depleted stem cell transplant. The receptor was isolated from a boy younger than two who had a stem cell transplant for acute myeloid leukemia, so the T cells may come from the graft donor. DNA of the CDR3: TGCAGTGCTAGAGCCAGCGGGGGGCTTAATACGCAGTATTTT. Its protein is CSARASGGLNTQYF.